This TCR beta chain was retrieved from a study of blood T cell repertoires in COVID-19. Study information: The United States, Italy and Spain supplied acute and convalescent COVID-19 samples. T cells, B-cell-depleted T cells, or PBMCs provided the cDNA or gDNA that served as material.

V lost 4 bases and J 0 bases, leaving 13 bases between the germline ends. Germline V gene sequence: CDR1 SEHNR, CDR2 FQNEAQ (reference sequence). This CDR3 has 17 amino acids. Authors' methods: Quantification of nucleated cells was approximated via reference gene primer amplification. Assay used: immunoSEQ multiplex PCR; TCRdb lists only in-frame clones, some missing. That table gives V, J and clone size, and the DNA gave D and trimming. The repertoire consists of approximately 240,000 clones, with 84% occurring once and the leading ten covering 2% to 2.5%. The sequenced material came from peripheral blood. The J gene is TRBJ1-6, the V gene TRBV7-9; TRBD1 is a possible D gene (6 bases). The receptor was derived from a woman between 55 and 75 years old with acute or convalescent COVID-19. In nucleotides, the CDR3 is TGTGCCAGCAGCTCGGGACAAACGAGCTCCTATAATTCACCCCTCCACTTT. Amino acids: CASSSGQTSSYNSPLHF. The full variable domain, completed using reference TRBV7-9 and TRBJ1-6, is DTGVSQNPRHKITKRGQNVTFRCDPISEHNRLYWYRQTLGQGPEFLTYFQNEAQLEKSRLLSDRFSAERPKGSFSTLEIQRTEQGDSAMYLCASSSGQTSSYNSPLHFGNGTRLTVT.